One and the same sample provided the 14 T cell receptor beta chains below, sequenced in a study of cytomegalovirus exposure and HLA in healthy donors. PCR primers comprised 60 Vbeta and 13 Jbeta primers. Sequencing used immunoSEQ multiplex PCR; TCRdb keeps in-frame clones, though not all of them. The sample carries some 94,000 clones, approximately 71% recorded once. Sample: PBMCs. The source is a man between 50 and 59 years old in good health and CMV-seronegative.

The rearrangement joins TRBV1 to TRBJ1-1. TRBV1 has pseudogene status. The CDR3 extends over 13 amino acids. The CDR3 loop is CTSSPPLNTEAFF. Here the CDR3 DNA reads TGCACCAGCAGCCCCCCCTTGAACACTGAAGCTTTCTTT.

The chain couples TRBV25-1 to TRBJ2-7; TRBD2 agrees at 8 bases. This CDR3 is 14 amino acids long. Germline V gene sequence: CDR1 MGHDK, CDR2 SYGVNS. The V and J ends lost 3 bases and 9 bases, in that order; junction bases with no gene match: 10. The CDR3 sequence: CASSEAPSGRGQYF. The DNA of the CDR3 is TGTGCCAGCAGTGAGGCCCCTAGCGGGCGGGGGCAGTACTTC.

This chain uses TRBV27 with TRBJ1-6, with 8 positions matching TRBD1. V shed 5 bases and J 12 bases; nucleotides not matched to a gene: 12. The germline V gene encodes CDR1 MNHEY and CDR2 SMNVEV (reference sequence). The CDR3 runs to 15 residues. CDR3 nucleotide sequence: TGTGCCAGCAGTCCCGACCCGAGACAGGGGTTACCCCTCCACTTT. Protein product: CASSPDPRQGLPLHF.

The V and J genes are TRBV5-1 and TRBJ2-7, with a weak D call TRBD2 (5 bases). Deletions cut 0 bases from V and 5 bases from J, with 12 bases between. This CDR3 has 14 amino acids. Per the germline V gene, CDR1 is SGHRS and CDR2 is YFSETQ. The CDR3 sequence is CASSLGQGGDEQYF. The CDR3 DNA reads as TGCGCCAGCAGCTTGGGACAAGGAGGCGACGAGCAGTACTTC.

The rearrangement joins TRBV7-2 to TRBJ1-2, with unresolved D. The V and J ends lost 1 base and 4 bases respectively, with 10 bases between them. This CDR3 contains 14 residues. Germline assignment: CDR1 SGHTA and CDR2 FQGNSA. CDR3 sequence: CASSLGSRGYGYTF. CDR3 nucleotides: TGTGCCAGCAGCTTAGGAAGCCGAGGCTATGGCTACACCTTC.

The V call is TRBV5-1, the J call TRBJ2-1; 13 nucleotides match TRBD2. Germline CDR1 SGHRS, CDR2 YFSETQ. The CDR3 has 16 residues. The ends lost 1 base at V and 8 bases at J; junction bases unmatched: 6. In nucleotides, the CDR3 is TGCGCCAGCAGCTTGCCCGGGACTAGCGGGATTGATGAGCAGTTCTTC. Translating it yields CASSLPGTSGIDEQFF.

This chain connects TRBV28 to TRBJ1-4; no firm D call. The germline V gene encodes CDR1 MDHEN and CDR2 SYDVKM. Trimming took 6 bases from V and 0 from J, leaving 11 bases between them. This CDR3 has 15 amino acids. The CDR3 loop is CASSTSGATNEKLFF. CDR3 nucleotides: TGTGCCAGCAGCACGTCCGGAGCAACTAATGAAAAACTGTTTTTT. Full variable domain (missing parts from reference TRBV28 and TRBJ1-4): DVKVTQSSRYLVKRTGEKVFLECVQDMDHENMFWYRQDPGLGLRLIYFSYDVKMKEKGDIPEGYSVSREKKERFSLILESASTNQTSMYLCASSTSGATNEKLFFGSGTQLSVL.

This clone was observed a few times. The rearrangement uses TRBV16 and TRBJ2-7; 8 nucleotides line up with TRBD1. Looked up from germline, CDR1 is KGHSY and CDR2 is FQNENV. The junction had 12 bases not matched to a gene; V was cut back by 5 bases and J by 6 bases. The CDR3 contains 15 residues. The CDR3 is CASSTLGDRGVEQYF. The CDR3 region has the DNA TGTGCCAGCAGCACCCTAGGAGACAGGGGTGTCGAGCAGTACTTC. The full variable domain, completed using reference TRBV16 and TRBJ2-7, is GEEVAQTPKHLVRGEGQKAKLYCAPIKGHSYVFWYQQVLKNEFKFLISFQNENVFDETGMPKERFSAKCLPNSPCSLEIQATKLEDSAVYFCASSTLGDRGVEQYFGPGTRLTVT.

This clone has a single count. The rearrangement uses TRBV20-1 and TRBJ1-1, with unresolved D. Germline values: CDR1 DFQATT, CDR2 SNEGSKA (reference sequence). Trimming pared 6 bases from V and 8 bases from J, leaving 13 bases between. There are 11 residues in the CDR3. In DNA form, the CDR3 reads TGCAGTGCCGAACGGGTTTTGGAAGCTTTCTTT. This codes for CSAERVLEAFF.

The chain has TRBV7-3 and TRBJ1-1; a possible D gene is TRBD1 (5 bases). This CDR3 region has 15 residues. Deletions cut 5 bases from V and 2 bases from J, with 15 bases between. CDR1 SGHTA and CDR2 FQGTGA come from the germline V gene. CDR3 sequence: CASSALGGGNTEAFF. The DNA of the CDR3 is TGTGCCAGCAGCGCCCTTGGGGGGGGAAACACTGAAGCTTTCTTT.

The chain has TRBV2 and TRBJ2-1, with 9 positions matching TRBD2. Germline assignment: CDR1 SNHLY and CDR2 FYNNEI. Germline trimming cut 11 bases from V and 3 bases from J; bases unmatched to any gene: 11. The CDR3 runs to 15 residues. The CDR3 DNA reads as TGTGCCGGCCGGCGAGAGCGGGAGGTCTACAATGAGCAGTTCTTC. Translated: CAGRREREVYNEQFF.

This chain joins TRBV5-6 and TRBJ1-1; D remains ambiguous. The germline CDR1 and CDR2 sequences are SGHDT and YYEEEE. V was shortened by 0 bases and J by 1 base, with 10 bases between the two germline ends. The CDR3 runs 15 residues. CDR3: CASSLAETRNTEAFF. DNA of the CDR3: TGTGCCAGCAGCTTGGCCGAGACACGGAACACTGAAGCTTTCTTT.

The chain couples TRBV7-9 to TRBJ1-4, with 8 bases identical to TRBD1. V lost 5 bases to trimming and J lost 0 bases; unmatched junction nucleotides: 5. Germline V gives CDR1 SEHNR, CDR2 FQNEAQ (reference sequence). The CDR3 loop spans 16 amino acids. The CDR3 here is CASSVGTGATNEKLFF. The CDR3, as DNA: TGTGCCAGCAGCGTTGGGACAGGAGCAACTAATGAAAAACTGTTTTTT. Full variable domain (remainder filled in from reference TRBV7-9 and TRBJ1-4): DTGVSQNPRHKITKRGQNVTFRCDPISEHNRLYWYRQTLGQGPEFLTYFQNEAQLEKSRLLSDRFSAERPKGSFSTLEIQRTEQGDSAMYLCASSVGTGATNEKLFFGSGTQLSVL.

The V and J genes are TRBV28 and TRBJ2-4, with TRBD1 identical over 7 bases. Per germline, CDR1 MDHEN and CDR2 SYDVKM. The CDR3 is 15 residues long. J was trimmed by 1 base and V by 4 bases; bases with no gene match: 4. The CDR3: CASSSTGSAKNIQYF. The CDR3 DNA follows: TGTGCCAGCAGTTCGACAGGGTCTGCCAAAAACATTCAGTACTTC.